Reported below is one T cell receptor (beta chain). Its cognate antigen is unknown. Per the germline V gene, CDR1 is SGHTA and CDR2 is FQGNSA. V lost 6 bases, J lost 4 bases, and 7 bases stayed unmatched. CDR3 size: 15 residues. Use of 60 Vbeta and 13 Jbeta primers characterized the PCR. TCRdb keeps only in-frame clones here, not all; method: immunoSEQ multiplex PCR. The top ten hold roughly 2% of the sample, which has roughly 250,000 clones, almost 85% seen once. These data are taken from a study of cytomegalovirus exposure and HLA in healthy donors. Study background: In an earlier analysis, around 100 million unique TCR beta sequences were found from some 180 million T cells.

Points from the study as a whole: A later analysis associated under 20,000 TCR beta sequences with HLA alleles at a 0.05 false discovery rate. Of the V segments, some could not be distinguished, including TRBV6-2 and TRBV6-3, and were excluded. The study labeled 164 TCR beta chains cytomegalovirus-associated.

This chain links TRBV7-2 with TRBJ2-1; 9 positions agree with TRBD2. The source is a woman in her forties in good health and CMV-seropositive. The sample consisted of PBMCs. The CDR3 region has the DNA TGTGCCAGCAGTTCTTTAGCGGGAGTTTACAATGAGCAGTTCTTC. Amino acids: CASSSLAGVYNEQFF.